A selection of T cell receptor beta chains follows, all from one sample in a study of OX40 agonist ivuxolimab in advanced cancers. Using immunoSEQ multiplex PCR, the repertoire was profiled, and TCRdb retains in-frame clones only, with some absent. The sample yields fewer than 50,000 clones, about 89% seen once. The sequencing here drew on CD4+ or CD8+ T cells sorted from blood, taken in a trial of the OX40 agonist ivuxolimab. These receptors all stem from an adult with an advanced solid tumor such as melanoma, head and neck, liver or kidney cancer. CDR3s include the opening cysteine and the closing phenylalanine or tryptophan. D genes are given only for firm matches.

d_call	v_call	j_call	cdr3_length	cdr3_aa
-	TRBV11-2	TRBJ2-2	16	CASSPLIAALTGELFF
-	TRBV5-4	TRBJ2-3	14	CASSWGVLSDTQYF
-	TRBV5-4	TRBJ1-3	13	CASSFGAGNTIYF
-	TRBV4-2	TRBJ1-1	13	CASSQEDGGEAFF
-	TRBV19	TRBJ1-2	15	CASSIDAPHNYGYTF
-	TRBV27	TRBJ1-2	16	CASSIPRGHKNYGYTF
TRBD2	TRBV5-4	TRBJ2-1	19	CASSLGPGTSGSLYNEQFF
-	TRBV30	TRBJ1-1	12	CAWSDYDTEAFF
-	TRBV29-1	TRBJ2-1	15	CSVRGLPSSYNEQFF
TRBD1	TRBV7-2	TRBJ2-7	14	CASSKDRVTYEQYF
TRBD1	TRBV28	TRBJ2-7	14	CASSGEGQAYEQYF
TRBD1	TRBV13	TRBJ2-3	17	CASSSPTGTGETDTQYF
-	TRBV5-5	TRBJ2-7	14	CASSSSPRREMQYF
-	TRBV7-3	TRBJ2-7	13	CASSLNVHYEQYF
-	TRBV19	TRBJ1-1	13	CASSISSNTEAFF
-	TRBV11-2	TRBJ1-5	18	CASSLVGRRVGRNQPQHF
-	TRBV5-1	TRBJ1-1	14	CASRRAGMNTEAFF
-	TRBV6-5	TRBJ2-7	13	CASSYSVNYEQYF
TRBD1	TRBV30	TRBJ1-3	15	CAWSPGQLSGNTIYF
-	TRBV11-2	TRBJ2-7	14	CASSGGTYLYEQYF
TRBD1	TRBV5-5	TRBJ1-2	15	CASSLTPGQVSGYTF
TRBD2	TRBV9	TRBJ2-1	17	CASSTSRTSGIGNEQFF
-	TRBV4-3	TRBJ1-2	15	CASSQEYPDSRGYTF
-	TRBV5-6	TRBJ2-3	16	CASSLADSASTDTQYF
TRBD1	TRBV6-5	TRBJ2-1	15	CASSPIWTGYNEQFF
-	TRBV7-2	TRBJ2-1	15	CASSLAASSYNEQFF
-	TRBV11-1	TRBJ2-5	14	CASSLGDPQETQYF
-	TRBV5-1	TRBJ2-1	16	CASSLRAADSYNEQFF
-	TRBV5-1	TRBJ2-2	14	CASSIALSSGELFF
TRBD2	TRBV13	TRBJ2-7	15	CASSPPGLAGSEQYF
TRBD2	TRBV30	TRBJ2-1	17	CAWSVGPLAGPYNEQFF
TRBD2	TRBV27	TRBJ2-1	18	CASSLNVWEGRWDNEQFF
TRBD2	TRBV7-9	TRBJ2-1	16	CASSSLTSGIYNEQFF
-	TRBV4-2	TRBJ2-1	15	CASSQLPSSYNEQFF
TRBD1	TRBV27	TRBJ1-2	15	CASSLRGTGVYGYTF
-	TRBV7-9	TRBJ2-6	14	CASSSDMGANVLTF
TRBD2	TRBV9	TRBJ2-1	17	CASSVGSGSTPYNEQFF
-	TRBV11-1	TRBJ1-2	16	CASSFWKERERDGYTF
TRBD2	TRBV28	TRBJ2-7	15	CASSLSPSGAYEQYF
-	TRBV27	TRBJ1-2	12	CASTTGMGGYTF
TRBD1	TRBV14	TRBJ2-1	14	CASSQPGQFNEQFF
-	TRBV7-3	TRBJ2-3	13	CASSSGGTDTQYF
TRBD2	TRBV9	TRBJ2-7	13	CASSAAGVSEQYF
-	TRBV9	TRBJ2-1	13	CASGAREGHEQFF
TRBD1	TRBV13	TRBJ1-2	17	CASSLGTGGSLSEGYTF
-	TRBV6-6	TRBJ1-3	12	CASSYSENTIYF
TRBD1	TRBV15	TRBJ2-7	14	CATSRWDSSYEQYF
-	TRBV4-3	TRBJ2-7	15	CASSQGADRLYEQYF
-	TRBV29-1	TRBJ2-1	15	CSVYGLPSSYNEQFF
-	TRBV7-8	TRBJ2-5	15	CASSIGTSSAETQYF
-	TRBV27	TRBJ1-5	14	CASSAFRGNQPQHF